This TCR beta chain is drawn from a study of OX40 agonist ivuxolimab in advanced cancers. For the study in its entirety: Ivuxolimab was a fully human IgG2 agonistic monoclonal antibody targeting the costimulatory receptor OX40 (CD134). Intravenous ivuxolimab was administered to patients every 2 weeks at six dose levels: 0.01, 0.1, 0.3, 1.5, 3 and 10 mg/kg. Of the roughly 51 patients in dose escalation, approximately 20 had hepatocellular carcinoma, about 15 had melanoma, 9 had renal cell carcinoma and 9 had head and neck cancer. In the dose-escalation cohort, 82.7% of patients were male, and the mean age was approximately 60 years, with a range of about 23 to 85. Patients were allowed to have had prior anti-PD-1, anti-PD-L1 or anti-CTLA-4 therapy, and more than 30% of the dose-escalation patients had previously received checkpoint inhibitors. Three dose-escalation patients achieved partial responses, one with hepatocellular carcinoma and two with cutaneous melanoma. Peripheral TCRbeta sequencing aimed to test whether ivuxolimab altered TCR sequence diversity and caused clonal T-cell expansion. The monotherapy dose-escalation portion (N ≈ 50 patients) of the phase I ivuxolimab trial is reported in the paper.

This clone was recorded only once. Its antigen is currently not known. No much larger clonotype is one base removed from it; base qualities were not supplied. The trial excluded patients who had a history of autoimmune disease or who were on systemic immunosuppression. Peripheral blood for TCR sequencing was collected from all dose cohorts at baseline, on cycle 4 day 1, and on cycle 7 day 1. The samples were taken from a phase I, first-in-human, multicenter, open-label dose-escalation trial of ivuxolimab. Adults with locally advanced or metastatic melanoma, renal cell carcinoma, hepatocellular carcinoma or head and neck squamous cell carcinoma were enrolled in the trial. Before TCR sequencing, CD4+ T cells and CD8+ T cells from peripheral blood were sorted into separate populations. Genomic DNA was isolated from the sorted cells so that the TCRbeta CDR3 region could be sequenced. TCRbeta CDR3 regions were sequenced using the immunoSEQ Assay. TCRdb stores this immuneACCESS table with in-frame sequences only. Part of the clones is absent; in the studies checked, under half of the shortfall reflects unresolved V genes, and no reason is known for the rest. The sample yields roughly 24,000 clones; 85% to 90% were counted once. Jointly, the top ten make up roughly 33% of the sample.

General findings and caveats noted by the study authors: Low levels of normalized T-cell clonal expansion were also shown by some nonresponding patients. The antigen specificity of the clonally expanded peripheral T cells was not determined. After ivuxolimab, CD8+ T cells had more expanded clones than CD4+ T cells on average. At doses of 0.1 to 3.0 mg/kg, clonal expansion of both CD4+ and CD8+ T cells in blood was seen between baseline and week 6. Partial responders in the 0.1-3.0 mg/kg groups had among the lowest normalized peripheral clonal expansion, especially among CD8+ T cells.

CDR1 and CDR2, looked up from the germline V gene (reference sequence), are PRHDT and FYEKMQ. V and J lose 8 bases and 5 bases, and a span of 12 bases separates them. From cysteine to phenylalanine, the CDR3 is 12 amino acids long. Just CDR3 DNA is preserved here, 36 bases in frame from base 1. The TCR comes from an adult with an advanced solid tumor such as melanoma, head and neck, liver or kidney cancer. Recombination connected TRBV13 to TRBJ1-1; there is no confident call for the D gene. Sequencing used CD4+ or CD8+ T cells sorted from blood, obtained in a trial of the OX40 agonist ivuxolimab. The sequence in DNA is TGTGCCAGCGGGTCCCCGGGTACTGAAGCTTTCTTT. This translates into CASGSPGTEAFF.